The present T cell receptor (beta chain) was sequenced within a study of Graves' ophthalmopathy and Graves' hyperthyroidism. Aged 18 to 65, the patients with hyperthyroidism had under 2 months' duration and were newly diagnosed. Other autoimmune diseases, uncontrolled infections, pregnancy or lactation excluded patients from enrollment. CDR3 length equals 14 residues. Trimming removed 0 bases from V and 8 bases from J, with 13 bases in between. The germline gives CDR1 MGHRA, CDR2 YSYEKL. RNA transcripts were the source from which TCR beta CDR3 regions were amplified. HTBI primers primed a first-round RT-PCR, and a second-round multiplex PCR followed. TCRdb passed the multiplex PCR reads through MiXCR, listing each CDR3 protein once. This repertoire shows some 1.1 million distinct CDR3 sequences, about 40% found once; its top ten account for 11%.

The sequence was collected from an adult man with Graves' hyperthyroidism. Sequenced material: peripheral blood or thyroid tissue (not recorded which). The rearrangement links TRBV4-1 to TRBJ1-2; TRBD1 is a possible D gene (5 bases). The CDR3: CASSQDLRGSGYTF. The CDR3 region has the DNA TGCGCCAGCAGCCAAGATCTAAGGGGATCGGGCTACACCTTC.